This is a list of T cell receptor beta chains from one sample in a study of blood T cell repertoires in COVID-19. Sequencing was performed with immunoSEQ multiplex PCR; in TCRdb, only in-frame clones are kept and a portion is missing. Found here are 200,000 or so clones, about 87% of them singletons; the top ten hold 2.6%. The sample was PBMCs or T cells enriched from blood (not recorded which). The receptors were gathered from a woman in her thirties who had recovered from COVID-19. The CDR3 runs from the conserved cysteine through the conserved F or W. Fields, in order: D gene, clone size, J gene, V gene, CDR3 DNA, CDR3 protein. D genes are given only for firm matches. Clone size appears in some rows only: once, few, many, or a class for an expanded clone.

d_call: -
clone_size: -
j_call: TRBJ1-2
v_call: TRBV5-4
cdr3_nt: TGTGCCATCGCCGGGGGGAATGGAGGCTACACCTTC
cdr3_aa: CAIAGGNGGYTF

d_call: -
clone_size: -
j_call: TRBJ1-1
v_call: TRBV2
cdr3_nt: TGTGCCAGCAGTACAGGGTACATGAACACTGAAGCTTTCTTT
cdr3_aa: CASSTGYMNTEAFF

d_call: -
clone_size: -
j_call: TRBJ2-5
v_call: TRBV18
cdr3_nt: TGTGCCAGCTCACCACAGGGGATCGAGACCCAGTACTTC
cdr3_aa: CASSPQGIETQYF

d_call: TRBD2
clone_size: -
j_call: TRBJ2-1
v_call: TRBV9
cdr3_nt: TGTGCCAGCAGCGTCGATGGGACTACCTACAATGAGCAGTTCTTC
cdr3_aa: CASSVDGTTYNEQFF

d_call: TRBD1
clone_size: -
j_call: TRBJ1-2
v_call: TRBV5-1
cdr3_nt: TGCGCCAGCAGCTTTCAGGGACAGGGGGCGGATGGCTACACCTTC
cdr3_aa: CASSFQGQGADGYTF

d_call: TRBD1
clone_size: -
j_call: TRBJ1-4
v_call: TRBV27
cdr3_nt: TGTGCCAGCAGGTTAGTACACAATCGACAGGGGAGAACTAATGAAAAACTGTTTTTT
cdr3_aa: CASRLVHNRQGRTNEKLFF

d_call: TRBD1
clone_size: -
j_call: TRBJ1-1
v_call: TRBV5-1
cdr3_nt: TGCGCCAGCAGCACAGGCGGTGGAGGGACAGGAGAAGCTTTCTTT
cdr3_aa: CASSTGGGGTGEAFF

d_call: -
clone_size: -
j_call: TRBJ2-7
v_call: TRBV7-9
cdr3_nt: TGTGCCAGCAGCCCCCTAACCTCCTACGAGCAGTACTTC
cdr3_aa: CASSPLTSYEQYF

d_call: TRBD2
clone_size: -
j_call: TRBJ2-1
v_call: TRBV7-2
cdr3_nt: TGTGCCAGCAGCTTAATAGCGGGGGCTCAATTGTCCTACAATGAGCAGTTCTTC
cdr3_aa: CASSLIAGAQLSYNEQFF

d_call: -
clone_size: -
j_call: TRBJ1-6
v_call: TRBV7-5
cdr3_nt: TGTGCCAGAAGCTTAGCTCGGACAGCTTTCTCCTATAATTCACCCCTCCACTTT
cdr3_aa: CARSLARTAFSYNSPLHF

d_call: -
clone_size: -
j_call: TRBJ1-1
v_call: TRBV7-6
cdr3_nt: TGTGCCAGCAGCTTATCTCGGCAGGGCATAGCTTTCTTT
cdr3_aa: CASSLSRQGIAFF

d_call: TRBD1
clone_size: -
j_call: TRBJ1-1
v_call: TRBV9
cdr3_nt: TGTGCCAGCAGCGACGAGGGACAGCACACTGAAGCTTTCTTT
cdr3_aa: CASSDEGQHTEAFF

d_call: TRBD2
clone_size: -
j_call: TRBJ2-1
v_call: TRBV7-2
cdr3_nt: TGTGCCAGCAGCTTAGGCACGCGGGGGAACCTCGGCTATGAGCAGTTCTTC
cdr3_aa: CASSLGTRGNLGYEQFF

d_call: TRBD1
clone_size: -
j_call: TRBJ1-1
v_call: TRBV11-1
cdr3_nt: TGTGCCAGCAGCCCTCGACAGGGGAGATGGAACACTGAAGCTTTCTTT
cdr3_aa: CASSPRQGRWNTEAFF

d_call: -
clone_size: once
j_call: TRBJ1-1
v_call: TRBV12-5
cdr3_nt: TGTGCTAGTCCTAATACTGACTGGAACACTGAAGCTTTCTTT
cdr3_aa: CASPNTDWNTEAFF

d_call: TRBD2
clone_size: -
j_call: TRBJ2-2
v_call: TRBV3-1/TRBV3-2
cdr3_nt: TGTGCCAGCAGCCAACTACTAGCGGAGAACACCGGGGAGCTGTTTTTT
cdr3_aa: CASSQLLAENTGELFF

d_call: -
clone_size: once
j_call: TRBJ1-2
v_call: TRBV25-1
cdr3_nt: TGTGCCAGCAGTGAACAGGGGAGGGAGAATGGCTACACCTTC
cdr3_aa: CASSEQGRENGYTF

d_call: -
clone_size: -
j_call: TRBJ2-7
v_call: TRBV7-3
cdr3_nt: TGTGCCAGCAGCTTAAACGGGGGGCTCGACGAGCAGTACTTC
cdr3_aa: CASSLNGGLDEQYF

d_call: -
clone_size: -
j_call: TRBJ2-5
v_call: TRBV4-3
cdr3_nt: TGCGCCAGCAGCCAAGATTGGAAGCGAGAGACCCAGTACTTC
cdr3_aa: CASSQDWKRETQYF

d_call: TRBD1
clone_size: -
j_call: TRBJ1-2
v_call: TRBV29-1
cdr3_nt: TGCAGCGTTGACGGGACAGTTAACTATGGCTACACCTTC
cdr3_aa: CSVDGTVNYGYTF

d_call: -
clone_size: -
j_call: TRBJ1-6
v_call: TRBV11-2
cdr3_nt: TGTGCCAGCAGCTTCGACAGGTTCAGTAATTCACCCCTCCACTTT
cdr3_aa: CASSFDRFSNSPLHF

d_call: TRBD1
clone_size: -
j_call: TRBJ2-7
v_call: TRBV7-3
cdr3_nt: TGTGCCAGCAGCACCCGGGACAGGGGGCCAGGCGAGCAGTACTTC
cdr3_aa: CASSTRDRGPGEQYF

d_call: TRBD2
clone_size: -
j_call: TRBJ2-1
v_call: TRBV10-3
cdr3_nt: TGTGCCATCAGGAGCGGGGGGGCTGGGGAGCAGTTCTTC
cdr3_aa: CAIRSGGAGEQFF

d_call: -
clone_size: -
j_call: TRBJ2-1
v_call: TRBV7-3
cdr3_nt: TGTGCCAGCAGCTTAACACCCTACTCCTACAATGAGCAGTTCTTC
cdr3_aa: CASSLTPYSYNEQFF

d_call: TRBD1
clone_size: once
j_call: TRBJ1-1
v_call: TRBV4-2
cdr3_nt: TGTGCCAGCAGCCAAGAGAGGGGGCGAACTGAAGCTTTCTTT
cdr3_aa: CASSQERGRTEAFF

d_call: TRBD1
clone_size: -
j_call: TRBJ2-2
v_call: TRBV7-2
cdr3_nt: TGTGCCAGCAGCATTATCACAGGGGGCACCGGGGAGCTGTTTTTT
cdr3_aa: CASSIITGGTGELFF

d_call: TRBD2
clone_size: once
j_call: TRBJ2-1
v_call: TRBV5-6
cdr3_nt: TGTGCCAGCAGCTGGGGGACTAGCCCTTCCTACAATGAGCAGTTCTTC
cdr3_aa: CASSWGTSPSYNEQFF

d_call: TRBD2
clone_size: -
j_call: TRBJ2-3
v_call: TRBV3-1/TRBV3-2
cdr3_nt: TGTGCCAGCAGCCTAAGCGGGGGGGTCACAGATACGCAGTATTTT
cdr3_aa: CASSLSGGVTDTQYF

d_call: -
clone_size: -
j_call: TRBJ1-2
v_call: TRBV4-2
cdr3_nt: TGTGCCAGCAGCCTCCGACAGGCTAAGGGGGAGGGCTATGGCTACACCTTC
cdr3_aa: CASSLRQAKGEGYGYTF

d_call: TRBD1
clone_size: -
j_call: TRBJ1-1
v_call: TRBV5-3
cdr3_nt: TGTGCCAGAAGCTTGGTATGGGAACCGGGACAGGAAGACACTGAAGCTTTCTTT
cdr3_aa: CARSLVWEPGQEDTEAFF

d_call: TRBD1
clone_size: -
j_call: TRBJ1-1
v_call: TRBV12-5
cdr3_nt: TGTGCTAGTGGTCGGGACAGAGTGAACACTGAAGCTTTCTTT
cdr3_aa: CASGRDRVNTEAFF

d_call: TRBD1
clone_size: -
j_call: TRBJ1-6
v_call: TRBV7-9
cdr3_nt: TGTGCCAGCAGCTTAGGCGGACAGGAAGGTTCACCCCTCCACTTT
cdr3_aa: CASSLGGQEGSPLHF

d_call: TRBD1
clone_size: -
j_call: TRBJ1-4
v_call: TRBV3-1/TRBV3-2
cdr3_nt: TGTGCCAGCAGCCCCCCGGGACAGGGCCGGAGTGAAAAACTGTTTTTT
cdr3_aa: CASSPPGQGRSEKLFF

d_call: TRBD2
clone_size: -
j_call: TRBJ2-2
v_call: TRBV29-1
cdr3_nt: TGCAGCGTTGGGGGGGGCACCGGGGAGCTGTTTTTT
cdr3_aa: CSVGGGTGELFF

d_call: -
clone_size: -
j_call: TRBJ2-2
v_call: TRBV7-9
cdr3_nt: TGTGCCAGCAGCTTCCCGGGACAATACACCGGGGAGCTGTTTTTT
cdr3_aa: CASSFPGQYTGELFF

d_call: -
clone_size: -
j_call: TRBJ1-1
v_call: TRBV5-6
cdr3_nt: TGTGCCAGCAGCTTGACAGTGAACACTGAAGCTTTCTTT
cdr3_aa: CASSLTVNTEAFF

d_call: TRBD1
clone_size: once
j_call: TRBJ1-2
v_call: TRBV29-1
cdr3_nt: TGCAGCGTTGAGACAGGGGTCCCATATGGCTACACCTTC
cdr3_aa: CSVETGVPYGYTF

d_call: -
clone_size: -
j_call: TRBJ1-2
v_call: TRBV3-1/TRBV3-2
cdr3_nt: TGTGCCAGCAGCCAAGACGTTGGCGGCTACACCTTC
cdr3_aa: CASSQDVGGYTF

d_call: TRBD1
clone_size: -
j_call: TRBJ2-3
v_call: TRBV6-5
cdr3_nt: TGTGCCAGCACGGACAGGGGGATTGATACGCAGTATTTT
cdr3_aa: CASTDRGIDTQYF

d_call: TRBD1
clone_size: -
j_call: TRBJ1-4
v_call: TRBV18
cdr3_nt: TGTGCCAGCTCACCAAACAGGGGCGAAAAACTGTTTTTT
cdr3_aa: CASSPNRGEKLFF

d_call: TRBD1
clone_size: once
j_call: TRBJ1-2
v_call: TRBV28
cdr3_nt: TGTGCCAGCAGTAGGGACAGGGGGCTCAACTATGGCTACACCTTC
cdr3_aa: CASSRDRGLNYGYTF

d_call: -
clone_size: few
j_call: TRBJ1-2
v_call: TRBV19
cdr3_nt: TGTGCCAGTAGTCTGCGACAGCTCTATGGCTACACCTTC
cdr3_aa: CASSLRQLYGYTF

d_call: TRBD2
clone_size: -
j_call: TRBJ2-3
v_call: TRBV10-3
cdr3_nt: TGTGCCATCAGCCAGGGGACTAGCGGGGTCCGGCGGTTGGATACGCAGTATTTT
cdr3_aa: CAISQGTSGVRRLDTQYF

d_call: TRBD2
clone_size: -
j_call: TRBJ2-5
v_call: TRBV9
cdr3_nt: TGTGCCAGCAGCGTAGCTGGACTAGATCAAGAGACCCAGTACTTC
cdr3_aa: CASSVAGLDQETQYF

d_call: -
clone_size: -
j_call: TRBJ1-2
v_call: TRBV5-3
cdr3_nt: TGTGCCAGAAGCTTGGGCGGGGTAGGCTACACCTTC
cdr3_aa: CARSLGGVGYTF